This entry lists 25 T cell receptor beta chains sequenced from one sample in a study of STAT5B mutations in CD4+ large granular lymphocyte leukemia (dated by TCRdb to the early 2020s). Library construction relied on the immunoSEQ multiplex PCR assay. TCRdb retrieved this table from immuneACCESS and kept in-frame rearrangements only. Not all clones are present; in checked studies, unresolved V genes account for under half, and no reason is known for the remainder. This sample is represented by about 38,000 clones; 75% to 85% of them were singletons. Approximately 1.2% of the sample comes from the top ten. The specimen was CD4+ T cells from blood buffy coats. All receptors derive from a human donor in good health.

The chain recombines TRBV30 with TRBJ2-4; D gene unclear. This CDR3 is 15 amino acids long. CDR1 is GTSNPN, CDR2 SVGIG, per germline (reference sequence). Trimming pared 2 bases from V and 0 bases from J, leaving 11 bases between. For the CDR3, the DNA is TGTGCCTGGAGTTTGCAGAACTTAGCCAAAAACATTCAGTACTTC. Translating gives CAWSLQNLAKNIQYF.

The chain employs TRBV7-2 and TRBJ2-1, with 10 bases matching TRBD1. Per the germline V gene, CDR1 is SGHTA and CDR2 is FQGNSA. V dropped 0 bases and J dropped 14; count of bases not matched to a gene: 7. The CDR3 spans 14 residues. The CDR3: CASSLAGTGESKFF. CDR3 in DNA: TGTGCCAGCAGCTTAGCCGGGACAGGGGAGTCGAAGTTCTTC.

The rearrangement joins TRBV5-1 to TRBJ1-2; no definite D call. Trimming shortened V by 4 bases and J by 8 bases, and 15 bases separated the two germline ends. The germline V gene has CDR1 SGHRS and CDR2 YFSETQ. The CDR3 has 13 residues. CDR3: CASSTSRNDGYTF. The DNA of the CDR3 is TGCGCCAGCAGCACCTCGCGGAATGACGGCTACACCTTC.

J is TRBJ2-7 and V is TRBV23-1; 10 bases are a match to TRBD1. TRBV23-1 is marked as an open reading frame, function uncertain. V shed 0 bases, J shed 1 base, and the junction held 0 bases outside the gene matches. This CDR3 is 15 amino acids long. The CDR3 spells CASSQSGQGSYEQYF. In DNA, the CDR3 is TGCGCCAGCAGTCAATCGGGACAGGGGTCCTACGAGCAGTACTTC.

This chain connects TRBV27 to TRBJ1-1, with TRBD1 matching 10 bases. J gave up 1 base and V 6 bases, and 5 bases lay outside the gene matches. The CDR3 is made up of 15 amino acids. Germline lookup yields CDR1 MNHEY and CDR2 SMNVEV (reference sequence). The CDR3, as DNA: TGTGCCAGCAGAATGGGACAGGGGCCGAACACTGAAGCTTTCTTT. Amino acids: CASRMGQGPNTEAFF.

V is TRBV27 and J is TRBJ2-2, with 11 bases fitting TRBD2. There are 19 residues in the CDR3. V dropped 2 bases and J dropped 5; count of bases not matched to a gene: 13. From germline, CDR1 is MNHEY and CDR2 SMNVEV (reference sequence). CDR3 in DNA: TGTGCCAGCAGTTTAGGGTTCGGGCTAGCGGGAGGTCGGACCGGGGAGCTGTTTTTT. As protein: CASSLGFGLAGGRTGELFF.

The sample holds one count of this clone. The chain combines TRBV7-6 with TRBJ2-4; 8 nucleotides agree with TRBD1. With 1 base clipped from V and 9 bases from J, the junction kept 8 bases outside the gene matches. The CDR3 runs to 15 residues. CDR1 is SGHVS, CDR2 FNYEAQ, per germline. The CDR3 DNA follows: TGTGCCAGCAGCTTAGAGGGGGCAGGGGGCGGCATTCAGTACTTC. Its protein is CASSLEGAGGGIQYF.

The CDR3 here is CASSESIAGGSTDTQYF. The CDR3 DNA sequence: TGCGCCAGCAGTGAGTCGATAGCGGGAGGGAGCACAGATACGCAGTATTTT. The genes are TRBV10-1 and TRBJ2-3, with 11 bases lining up with TRBD2. V lost 0 bases, J lost 0 bases, and 2 bases stayed unmatched. Germline V lookup: CDR1 WNHNN, CDR2 SYGVQD (reference sequence). The CDR3 extends over 17 amino acids.

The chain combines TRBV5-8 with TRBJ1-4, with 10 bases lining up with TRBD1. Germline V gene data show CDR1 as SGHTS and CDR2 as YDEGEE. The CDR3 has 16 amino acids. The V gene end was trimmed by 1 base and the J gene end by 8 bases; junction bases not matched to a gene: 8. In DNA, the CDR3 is TGTGCCAGCAGCTTGACCCGCGGGACAGGGGACGAAAAACTGTTTTTT. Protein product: CASSLTRGTGDEKLFF.

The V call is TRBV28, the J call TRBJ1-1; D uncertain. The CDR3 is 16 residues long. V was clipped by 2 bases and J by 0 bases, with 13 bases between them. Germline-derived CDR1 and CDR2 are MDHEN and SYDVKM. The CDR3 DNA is TGTGCCAGCAGTTTACCTCAAGGAAACATGAACACTGAAGCTTTCTTT. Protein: CASSLPQGNMNTEAFF.

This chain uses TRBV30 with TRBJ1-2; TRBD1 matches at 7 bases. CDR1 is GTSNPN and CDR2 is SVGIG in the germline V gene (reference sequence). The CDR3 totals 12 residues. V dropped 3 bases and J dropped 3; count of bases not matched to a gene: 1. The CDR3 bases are TGTGCCTGGAGGGGGACAGACTATGGCTACACCTTC. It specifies CAWRGTDYGYTF.

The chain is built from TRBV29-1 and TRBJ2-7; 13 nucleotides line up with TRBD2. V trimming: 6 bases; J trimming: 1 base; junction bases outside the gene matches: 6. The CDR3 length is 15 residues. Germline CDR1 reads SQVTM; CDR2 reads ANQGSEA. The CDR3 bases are TGCAGCGTGGGGGGACTAGCGGGGCTATCCTACGAGCAGTACTTC. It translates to CSVGGLAGLSYEQYF.

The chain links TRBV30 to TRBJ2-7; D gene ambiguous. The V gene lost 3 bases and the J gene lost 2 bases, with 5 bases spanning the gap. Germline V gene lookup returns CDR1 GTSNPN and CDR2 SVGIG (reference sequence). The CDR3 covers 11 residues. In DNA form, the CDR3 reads TGTGCCTGGAGCGGTGCCTACGAGCAGTACTTC. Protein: CAWSGAYEQYF.

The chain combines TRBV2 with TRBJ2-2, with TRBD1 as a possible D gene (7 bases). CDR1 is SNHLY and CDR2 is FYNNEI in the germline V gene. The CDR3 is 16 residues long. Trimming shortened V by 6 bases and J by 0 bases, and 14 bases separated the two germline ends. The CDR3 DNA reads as TGTGCCAGCAGGAGGGGGCGGGATCCGAACACCGGGGAGCTGTTTTTT. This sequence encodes CASRRGRDPNTGELFF.

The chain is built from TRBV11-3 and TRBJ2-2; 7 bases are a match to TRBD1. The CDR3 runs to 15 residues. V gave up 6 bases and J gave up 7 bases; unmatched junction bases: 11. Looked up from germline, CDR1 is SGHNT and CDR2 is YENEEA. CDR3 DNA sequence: TGTGCCAGCAGACCTGGGGACAGTACCAGCGGGGAGCTGTTTTTT. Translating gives CASRPGDSTSGELFF.

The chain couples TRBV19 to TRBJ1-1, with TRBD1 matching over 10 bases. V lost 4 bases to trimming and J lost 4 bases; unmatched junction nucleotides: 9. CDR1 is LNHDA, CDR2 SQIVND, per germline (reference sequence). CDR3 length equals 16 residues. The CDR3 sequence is CASSKLPGQGITEAFF. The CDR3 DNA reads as TGTGCCAGTAGTAAATTACCGGGACAGGGGATCACTGAAGCTTTCTTT.

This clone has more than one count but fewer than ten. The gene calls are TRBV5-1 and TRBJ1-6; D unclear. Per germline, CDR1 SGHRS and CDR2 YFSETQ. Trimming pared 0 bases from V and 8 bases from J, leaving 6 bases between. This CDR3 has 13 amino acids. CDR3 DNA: TGCGCCAGCAGCTTGGAACGGGATTCACCCCTCCACTTT. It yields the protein CASSLERDSPLHF.

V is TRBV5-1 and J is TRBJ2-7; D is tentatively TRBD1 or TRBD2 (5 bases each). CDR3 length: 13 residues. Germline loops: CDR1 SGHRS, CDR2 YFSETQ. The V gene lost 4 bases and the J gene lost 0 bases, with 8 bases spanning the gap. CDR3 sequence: CASSGGSSYEQYF. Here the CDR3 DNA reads TGCGCCAGCAGCGGGGGTAGCTCCTACGAGCAGTACTTC.

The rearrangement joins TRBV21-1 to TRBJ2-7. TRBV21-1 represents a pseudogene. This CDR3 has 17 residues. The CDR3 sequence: CASSGELWGPSSYEQYF. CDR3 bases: TGTGCCAGCAGCGGGGAGCTTTGGGGCCCATCCTCCTACGAGCAGTACTTC.

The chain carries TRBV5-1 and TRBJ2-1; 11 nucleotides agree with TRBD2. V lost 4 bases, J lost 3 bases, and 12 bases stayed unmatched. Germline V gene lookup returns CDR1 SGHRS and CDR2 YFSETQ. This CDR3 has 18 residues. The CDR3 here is CASSVGMAGTSGYNEQFF. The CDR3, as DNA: TGCGCCAGCAGCGTGGGGATGGCGGGGACTAGCGGCTACAATGAGCAGTTCTTC.

In nucleotides, the CDR3 is TGTGCCAGTAGTATAGGTCGTCGAGAAGAGACCCAGTACTTC. Encoded protein: CASSIGRREETQYF. This chain connects TRBV19 to TRBJ2-5; D unclear. The V and J ends lost 1 base and 3 bases respectively, with 9 bases between them. In germline, CDR1 is LNHDA, CDR2 SQIVND (reference sequence). This CDR3 is built from 14 residues.

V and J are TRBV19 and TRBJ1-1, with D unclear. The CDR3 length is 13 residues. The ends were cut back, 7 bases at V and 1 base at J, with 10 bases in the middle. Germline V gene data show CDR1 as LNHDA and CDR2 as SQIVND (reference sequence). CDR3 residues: CASISLQNTEAFF. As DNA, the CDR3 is TGTGCCAGTATCTCTCTCCAGAACACTGAAGCTTTCTTT.

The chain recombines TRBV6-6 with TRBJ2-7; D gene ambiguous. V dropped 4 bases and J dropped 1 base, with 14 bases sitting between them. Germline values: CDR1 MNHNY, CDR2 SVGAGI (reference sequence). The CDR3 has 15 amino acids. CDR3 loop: CASSSPLLDSYEQYF. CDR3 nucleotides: TGTGCCAGCAGTTCCCCCTTACTGGATTCCTACGAGCAGTACTTC.

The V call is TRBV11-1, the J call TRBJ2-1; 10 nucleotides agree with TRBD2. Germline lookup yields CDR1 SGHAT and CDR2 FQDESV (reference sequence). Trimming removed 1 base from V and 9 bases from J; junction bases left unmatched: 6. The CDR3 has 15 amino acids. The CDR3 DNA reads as TGTGCCAGCAGCTTAGTAGCGGGAGGACGGGTTGAGCAGTTCTTC. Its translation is CASSLVAGGRVEQFF.

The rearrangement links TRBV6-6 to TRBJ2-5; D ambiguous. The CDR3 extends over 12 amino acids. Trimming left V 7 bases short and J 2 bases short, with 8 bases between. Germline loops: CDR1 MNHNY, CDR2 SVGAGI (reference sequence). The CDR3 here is CASNNRQETQYF. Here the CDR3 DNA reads TGTGCCAGCAATAACAGACAAGAGACCCAGTACTTC.